The rows below give T cell receptor beta chains drawn from one sample of a study of OX40 agonist ivuxolimab in advanced cancers. Data came from immunoSEQ multiplex PCR; TCRdb stores just in-frame clones and leaves some out. Of 55,000 to 75,000 clones detected, around 82% appear once; the ten largest clones hold approximately 8%. Sample: CD4+ or CD8+ T cells sorted from blood, taken in a trial of the OX40 agonist ivuxolimab. These receptors were obtained from an adult with an advanced solid tumor such as melanoma, head and neck, liver or kidney cancer. Each CDR3 is given with its conserved first and last residue. The order of the fields is D gene, V gene, J gene, clone size, CDR3 protein, CDR3 DNA. D genes are given only for firm matches. Not all rows give a size; the values are once, few, many and, for expanded clones, a class.

NA	TRBV4-1	TRBJ1-3	NA	CASSQDPVGNTIYF	TGCGCCAGCAGCCAAGATCCCGTCGGAAACACCATATATTTT
TRBD2	TRBV11-2	TRBJ2-3	NA	CASSPTGTSDTQYF	TGTGCCAGCAGCCCCACCGGGACTAGCGATACGCAGTATTTT
NA	TRBV6-1	TRBJ1-1	NA	CASSVTHYTEAFF	TGTGCCAGCAGTGTGACCCACTACACTGAAGCTTTCTTT
NA	TRBV19	TRBJ2-2	few	CASRRGAGELFF	TGTGCCAGTAGGAGGGGTGCCGGGGAGCTGTTTTTT
TRBD2	TRBV2	TRBJ2-7	NA	CASTKREIYEQYF	TGTGCCAGCACTAAGCGGGAAATCTACGAGCAGTACTTC
NA	TRBV27	TRBJ1-1	few	CASSLGQSTEAFF	TGTGCCAGCAGTCTCGGACAGAGCACTGAAGCTTTCTTT
TRBD1	TRBV7-2	TRBJ2-7	NA	CASSRGTGGLYEQYF	TGTGCCAGCAGCCGCGGGACAGGCGGACTCTACGAGCAGTACTTC
NA	TRBV7-2	TRBJ2-3	NA	CASSPPSDSLRQYF	TGTGCCAGCAGCCCGCCCTCTGACAGCCTCCGACAGTATTTT
TRBD1	TRBV5-6	TRBJ2-7	NA	CASSRDREGYEQYF	TGTGCCAGCAGCCGGGACAGGGAAGGCTACGAGCAGTACTTC
NA	TRBV12-5	TRBJ2-3	NA	CASGRPTAHRDWTQYF	TGTGCTAGTGGACGGCCGACGGCCCACCGGGACTGGACCCAGTATTTT
TRBD1	TRBV29-1	TRBJ2-7	NA	CSGGQGTYEQYF	TGCAGCGGGGGACAGGGGACGTACGAGCAGTACTTC
NA	TRBV7-2	TRBJ2-5	NA	CASSPIGETQYF	TGTGCCAGCAGCCCAATCGGAGAGACCCAGTACTTC
TRBD1	TRBV28	TRBJ1-3	once	CASSSNDRAGNTIYF	TGTGCCAGCAGTTCCAATGACAGGGCTGGAAACACCATATATTTT
NA	TRBV7-9	TRBJ2-7	NA	CASSLLGGEQYF	TGTGCCAGCAGCCTGTTGGGGGGAGAGCAGTACTTC
TRBD2	TRBV7-6	TRBJ2-1	NA	CASSREGRYNEQFF	TGTGCCAGCAGCCGGGAGGGCAGGTACAATGAGCAGTTCTTC
NA	TRBV7-2	TRBJ2-3	NA	CASSLSPGGGTDTQYF	TGTGCCAGCAGCTTAAGTCCAGGGGGGGGCACAGATACGCAGTATTTT